This is a list of T cell receptor beta chains from one sample in a study of blood T cell repertoires in COVID-19. Clones were sequenced by immunoSEQ multiplex PCR, and TCRdb holds only the in-frame ones, with some missing. This sample has more than 400,000 clones, with about 85% found just once. The sample comprised PBMCs or T cells enriched from blood (not recorded which). These receptors were collected from a young woman who had recovered from COVID-19. The CDR3 runs from the conserved cysteine through the conserved F or W. D genes are given only for firm matches. Not every row has a clone size; where given, it reads once, few, many or a size class.

v_call: TRBV7-9
j_call: TRBJ1-2
d_call: NA
clone_size: NA
cdr3_nt: TGTGCCAGCAGCCCTAGGACTCCCTCGGTTCCCTTTGGCTACACCTTC
cdr3_aa: CASSPRTPSVPFGYTF

v_call: TRBV30
j_call: TRBJ1-4
d_call: NA
clone_size: NA
cdr3_nt: TGTGCCTGGAGCCCGGGATCCGGGGGTGAAAAACTGTTTTTT
cdr3_aa: CAWSPGSGGEKLFF

v_call: TRBV10-1
j_call: TRBJ2-3
d_call: NA
clone_size: few
cdr3_nt: TGCGCCAGCAGTGACGGGACACAAGGGGAAGATACGCAGTATTTT
cdr3_aa: CASSDGTQGEDTQYF

v_call: TRBV19
j_call: TRBJ2-7
d_call: NA
clone_size: NA
cdr3_nt: TGTGCCAGTAGTCTCTTCTCCGAGCAGTACTTC
cdr3_aa: CASSLFSEQYF

v_call: TRBV6-1
j_call: TRBJ2-7
d_call: NA
clone_size: few
cdr3_nt: TGTGCCAGCAGTGAAGGCATCGAGGGGGCCTACGAGCAGTACTTC
cdr3_aa: CASSEGIEGAYEQYF

v_call: TRBV18
j_call: TRBJ1-6
d_call: TRBD1
clone_size: NA
cdr3_nt: TGTGCCAGCTCAGACAGGGCCTCCGGGGATCGTTCACCCCTCCACTTT
cdr3_aa: CASSDRASGDRSPLHF

v_call: TRBV29-1
j_call: TRBJ2-7
d_call: NA
clone_size: NA
cdr3_nt: TGCAGCGTGATCCCGACAGACTACGAGCAGTACTTC
cdr3_aa: CSVIPTDYEQYF

v_call: TRBV14
j_call: TRBJ2-2
d_call: NA
clone_size: once
cdr3_nt: TGTGCCAGCAGGCTGATTAGGGGGGGAGACACCGGGGAGCTGTTTTTT
cdr3_aa: CASRLIRGGDTGELFF

v_call: TRBV12-3/TRBV12-4
j_call: TRBJ1-1
d_call: NA
clone_size: NA
cdr3_nt: TGTGCCAGCAGTTTAGTAAAGAACACTGAAGCTTTCTTT
cdr3_aa: CASSLVKNTEAFF

v_call: TRBV18
j_call: TRBJ1-4
d_call: TRBD1
clone_size: NA
cdr3_nt: TGTGCCAGCTCACTGCCCCCGAGGGACAGGGGAGGAGAAAAACTGTTTTTT
cdr3_aa: CASSLPPRDRGGEKLFF

v_call: TRBV27
j_call: TRBJ2-7
d_call: TRBD1
clone_size: few
cdr3_nt: TGTGCCAGCAGTTTTCTTCCCACAGGGGGAAACCCCTACGAGCAGTACTTC
cdr3_aa: CASSFLPTGGNPYEQYF

v_call: TRBV5-1
j_call: TRBJ1-1
d_call: NA
clone_size: many
cdr3_nt: TGCGCCAGCAGTAGAGGGAACCCTCGGGCTGAAGCTTTCTTT
cdr3_aa: CASSRGNPRAEAFF

v_call: TRBV6-5
j_call: TRBJ1-1
d_call: TRBD1
clone_size: NA
cdr3_nt: TGTGCCAGCAGTTACTCGGGGGGACAGACAAACACTGAAGCTTTCTTT
cdr3_aa: CASSYSGGQTNTEAFF

v_call: TRBV3-1/TRBV3-2
j_call: TRBJ1-1
d_call: NA
clone_size: NA
cdr3_nt: TGTGCCAGCAGCAGAAGCGCGGGGGGGAACACTGAAGCTTTCTTT
cdr3_aa: CASSRSAGGNTEAFF

v_call: TRBV11-2
j_call: TRBJ2-5
d_call: NA
clone_size: NA
cdr3_nt: TGTGCCAGCAGCTTAGAGCCCTACCAGGGGTCCCAGTACTTC
cdr3_aa: CASSLEPYQGSQYF

v_call: TRBV5-8
j_call: TRBJ1-2
d_call: NA
clone_size: NA
cdr3_nt: TGCCTTACTACCAAGAGAAACTATGGCTACACCTTC
cdr3_aa: CLTTKRNYGYTF

v_call: TRBV7-9
j_call: TRBJ1-2
d_call: NA
clone_size: once
cdr3_nt: TGTGCCAGCAGCTCCCGGGAGAACTATGGCTACACCTTC
cdr3_aa: CASSSRENYGYTF

v_call: TRBV5-1
j_call: TRBJ1-1
d_call: TRBD1
clone_size: NA
cdr3_nt: TGCGCCAGCAGCACCCCGACAGGGGCCCAAGCTTTCTTT
cdr3_aa: CASSTPTGAQAFF

v_call: TRBV19
j_call: TRBJ1-1
d_call: NA
clone_size: NA
cdr3_nt: TGTGCCAGTAGCCGAGACAGGAGGAACACTGAAGCTTTCTTT
cdr3_aa: CASSRDRRNTEAFF

v_call: TRBV11-2
j_call: TRBJ1-6
d_call: NA
clone_size: NA
cdr3_nt: TGTGCCAGCAGCTTAGCTGGAAGGGCGCAACGGGGGGCAGGATCACCCCTCCACTTT
cdr3_aa: CASSLAGRAQRGAGSPLHF

v_call: TRBV2
j_call: TRBJ2-7
d_call: NA
clone_size: NA
cdr3_nt: TGTGCCAGCAGCCCAATAGGACTGACAAACTACGAGCAGTACTTC
cdr3_aa: CASSPIGLTNYEQYF

v_call: TRBV7-9
j_call: TRBJ1-2
d_call: NA
clone_size: NA
cdr3_nt: TGTGCCAGCACCCGGGACACTCTTGGCTACACCTTC
cdr3_aa: CASTRDTLGYTF

v_call: TRBV28
j_call: TRBJ1-1
d_call: NA
clone_size: NA
cdr3_nt: TGTGCCAGCAGTCCTCTCAACATGAACACTGAAGCTTTCTTT
cdr3_aa: CASSPLNMNTEAFF

v_call: TRBV10-3
j_call: TRBJ1-1
d_call: TRBD1
clone_size: NA
cdr3_nt: TGTGCCATCAGTGGACAGGGATTGGACACTGAAGCTTTCTTT
cdr3_aa: CAISGQGLDTEAFF

v_call: TRBV25-1
j_call: TRBJ2-3
d_call: NA
clone_size: NA
cdr3_nt: TGTGCCAGCAGTGAATGGAGGGGCACAGATACGCAGTATTTT
cdr3_aa: CASSEWRGTDTQYF

v_call: TRBV7-2
j_call: TRBJ2-7
d_call: NA
clone_size: NA
cdr3_nt: TGTGCCAGCAGCTTAATCTTCGACGAGCAGTACTTC
cdr3_aa: CASSLIFDEQYF

v_call: TRBV2
j_call: TRBJ1-3
d_call: TRBD1
clone_size: NA
cdr3_nt: TGTGCCAGCCGACGGACAGGGGGCTCATCTGGAAACACCATATATTTT
cdr3_aa: CASRRTGGSSGNTIYF

v_call: TRBV30
j_call: TRBJ2-7
d_call: TRBD1
clone_size: NA
cdr3_nt: TGTGCCAGGACCGAGGGGGCCTCCTACGAGCAGTACTTC
cdr3_aa: CARTEGASYEQYF

v_call: TRBV13
j_call: TRBJ2-7
d_call: TRBD1
clone_size: NA
cdr3_nt: TGTGCCAGCAGCTCCAGGGACAGCTTGTCCTACGAGCAGTACTTC
cdr3_aa: CASSSRDSLSYEQYF

v_call: TRBV2
j_call: TRBJ2-7
d_call: NA
clone_size: once
cdr3_nt: TGTGCCAGTCGATGGACTTCCTTCACCTACGAGCAGTACTTC
cdr3_aa: CASRWTSFTYEQYF

v_call: TRBV11-2
j_call: TRBJ1-5
d_call: NA
clone_size: once
cdr3_nt: TGTGCCAGCAGCCAACATACCGGACAGAACAATCAGCCCCAGCATTTT
cdr3_aa: CASSQHTGQNNQPQHF

v_call: TRBV7-2
j_call: TRBJ2-5
d_call: TRBD2
clone_size: NA
cdr3_nt: TGTGCCAGCAGCACCCAAGGAAGCGGGGGAGGAGAGACCCAGTACTTC
cdr3_aa: CASSTQGSGGGETQYF

v_call: TRBV6-1
j_call: TRBJ2-7
d_call: NA
clone_size: NA
cdr3_nt: TGTGCCAGCAGTGTAGCTCCAGCGGGTTACGAGCAGTACTTC
cdr3_aa: CASSVAPAGYEQYF

v_call: TRBV7-8
j_call: TRBJ2-5
d_call: TRBD2
clone_size: once
cdr3_nt: TGTGCCAGCAGCAGAGGTAGCGGGGGGGCCCAGTACTTC
cdr3_aa: CASSRGSGGAQYF

v_call: TRBV28
j_call: TRBJ2-1
d_call: NA
clone_size: NA
cdr3_nt: TGTGCCAGCTCCCCCCCGGGTAGCAATGAGCAGTTCTTC
cdr3_aa: CASSPPGSNEQFF

v_call: TRBV2
j_call: TRBJ2-3
d_call: TRBD1
clone_size: NA
cdr3_nt: TGTGCCAGCAGTGACAGGGGGCGCCTCGATACGCAGTATTTT
cdr3_aa: CASSDRGRLDTQYF

v_call: TRBV5-4
j_call: TRBJ1-2
d_call: NA
clone_size: NA
cdr3_nt: TGTGCCAGCAGCCTTTATAACTATGGCTACACCTTC
cdr3_aa: CASSLYNYGYTF

v_call: TRBV7-8
j_call: TRBJ2-1
d_call: TRBD2
clone_size: NA
cdr3_nt: TGTGCCAGCAGCCCAAGCGGGGGGATCGACAATGAGCAGTTCTTC
cdr3_aa: CASSPSGGIDNEQFF

v_call: TRBV5-4
j_call: TRBJ2-3
d_call: NA
clone_size: NA
cdr3_nt: TGTGCCAGCAGCTTGGACCGGGGAGCAGATACGCAGTATTTT
cdr3_aa: CASSLDRGADTQYF

v_call: TRBV5-1
j_call: TRBJ2-1
d_call: TRBD1
clone_size: NA
cdr3_nt: TGCGCCAGCAGCTTTAAACAGGGGTACAATGAGCAGTTCTTC
cdr3_aa: CASSFKQGYNEQFF

v_call: TRBV6-2/TRBV6-3
j_call: TRBJ2-7
d_call: TRBD2
clone_size: few
cdr3_nt: TGTGCCAGCAGTTCCGGGACTAGAAGATTGTACGAGCAGTACTTC
cdr3_aa: CASSSGTRRLYEQYF

v_call: TRBV6-5
j_call: TRBJ1-1
d_call: TRBD1
clone_size: NA
cdr3_nt: TGTGCCAGCAGTTACTCTGGACAGGGGAACACTGAAGCTTTCTTT
cdr3_aa: CASSYSGQGNTEAFF

v_call: TRBV27
j_call: TRBJ1-2
d_call: NA
clone_size: NA
cdr3_nt: TGTGCCAGCAGTTTGGCGGGGGAAGGGCCCAGCTATGGCTACACCTTC
cdr3_aa: CASSLAGEGPSYGYTF

v_call: TRBV24-1
j_call: TRBJ1-4
d_call: TRBD1
clone_size: NA
cdr3_nt: TGTGCCACCAGTGACCCGACAGGGGAAGGGGAAAAACTGTTTTTT
cdr3_aa: CATSDPTGEGEKLFF

v_call: TRBV5-8
j_call: TRBJ2-6
d_call: TRBD2
clone_size: NA
cdr3_nt: TGTGCCAGCAGCCGGGGACTAGACTCTGGGGCCAACGTCCTGACTTTC
cdr3_aa: CASSRGLDSGANVLTF

v_call: TRBV5-8
j_call: TRBJ1-1
d_call: TRBD1
clone_size: NA
cdr3_nt: TGTGCCAGCAGCTTGGAGGACAGGGACCCTGAAGCTTTCTTT
cdr3_aa: CASSLEDRDPEAFF

v_call: TRBV28
j_call: TRBJ1-2
d_call: TRBD1
clone_size: NA
cdr3_nt: TGTGCCAGCAGTTCCCCGGACAGGGGGTGGAACTATGGCTACACCTTC
cdr3_aa: CASSSPDRGWNYGYTF

v_call: TRBV28
j_call: TRBJ1-2
d_call: NA
clone_size: NA
cdr3_nt: TGTGCCAGCAGTCGGGTGAGGAGGGGTGGCTACACCTTC
cdr3_aa: CASSRVRRGGYTF

v_call: TRBV5-8
j_call: TRBJ1-2
d_call: NA
clone_size: NA
cdr3_nt: TGTGCCAGCAGCCTCAGGTCCTCCTATGGCTACACCTTC
cdr3_aa: CASSLRSSYGYTF

v_call: TRBV6-1
j_call: TRBJ2-1
d_call: TRBD2
clone_size: NA
cdr3_nt: TGTGCCAGCAGTGAAGGCCTAGCGGGGCTGTTCAATGAGCAGTTCTTC
cdr3_aa: CASSEGLAGLFNEQFF